Below are 16 T cell receptor beta chains sequenced from a single sample in a study of T cell clonality in common variable immunodeficiency. Clones were read by immunoSEQ multiplex PCR, and TCRdb kept only the in-frame ones, dropping some. The specimen has under 50,000 clones, none found just once. The sample comprised peripheral blood mononuclear cells. The origin of the receptors is a person aged 18-70 years in good health.

The sample holds many counts of this clone. The read finishes 3 residues shy of the CDR3 end, and the germline J gene is used to complete it. The chain carries TRBV13 and TRBJ1-1, with D perhaps matching TRBD1 (5 bases). V was trimmed by 1 base and J by 1 base, leaving 10 bases between them. The CDR3 length is 15 residues. Germline assignment: CDR1 PRHDT and CDR2 FYEKMQ (reference sequence). The covered CDR3 bases are TGTGCCAGCAGCTTAGTTGGCAGGGAGAACACTGAA. Amino acids: CASSLVGRENTE. The complete CDR3 reads CASSLVGRENTEAFF.

This clone was counted many times. The CDR3 end falls 3 residues outside the read, so it is completed with the germline J gene. This sequence joins TRBV28 and TRBJ2-1, with 11 bases matching TRBD2. The CDR3 spans 16 residues. J gave up 0 bases and V 6 bases, and 4 bases lay outside the gene matches. Germline CDR1 and CDR2: MDHEN and SYDVKM. The DNA read from the CDR3 is TGTGCCAGCAGAGAGACTAGCGGGAACTCCTACAATGAG. This sequence encodes CASRETSGNSYNE. The complete CDR3 reads CASRETSGNSYNEQFF.

At least ten counts were recorded for this clone. Read coverage stops 3 residues before the CDR3 terminus; the germline J gene supplies the remainder. The J gene is TRBJ1-6, the V gene TRBV19; 7 positions match TRBD1. Germline V CDR1 and CDR2: LNHDA, SQIVND (reference sequence). The CDR3 loop spans 15 amino acids. The part of the CDR3 DNA that was read is TGTGCCAGTAGTATAGGAGACAGGGATTTGAGGCCC. Amino acid sequence: CASSIGDRDLRP. The whole CDR3 sequence is CASSIGDRDLRPLHF.

This clone was found many times. The read gets to within 3 residues of the CDR3 end, and the germline J gene fills in the rest. J is TRBJ1-1 and V is TRBV10-3; D possibly corresponds to TRBD1 (6 bases). The CDR3 runs to 14 residues. Germline CDR1 is ENHRY and CDR2 is SYGVKD. Trimming removed 4 bases from V and 4 bases from J, with 13 bases in between. The sequenced part of the CDR3 DNA is TGTGCCATCAGTGTTGCAGGGGAAGGCACTGAA. It codes for CAISVAGEGTE. Given in full, the CDR3 is CAISVAGEGTEAFF.

This clone showed up many times. With the read ending 3 residues before the CDR3 end, the germline J gene is used to fill in that end. The chain has TRBV20-1 and TRBJ2-1; 7 bases line up with TRBD2. J was trimmed by 5 bases and V by 6 bases; bases with no gene match: 10. The CDR3 covers 14 residues. Germline V gives CDR1 DFQATT, CDR2 SNEGSKA (reference sequence). CDR3 residues: CSAKRLATNNEQFF. The sequenced part of the CDR3 DNA is TGCAGTGCCAAGCGACTAGCTACAAACAATGAG.

This clone was picked up many times. The sequence runs out 3 residues before the end of the CDR3; the remainder is reconstructed from the germline J gene. The rearrangement uses TRBV5-1 and TRBJ2-3; 10 nucleotides match TRBD2. The V and J ends lost 5 bases and 6 bases, in that order; junction bases with no gene match: 3. The CDR3 has 13 amino acids. From germline, CDR1 is SGHRS and CDR2 YFSETQ. The CDR3 here is CASSLTSGDTQYF. The CDR3 bases that were read are TGCGCCAGCAGTTTGACTAGCGGGGATACG.

The table lists this clone with many counts. The CDR3 goes on 3 residues after the read ends, and that part is filled in from the germline J gene. This chain links TRBV5-5 with TRBJ2-7; 11 nucleotides align to TRBD2. The length of the CDR3 is 14 residues. Germline-derived CDR1 and CDR2 are SGHKS and YYEKEE (reference sequence). V was clipped by 7 bases and J by 4 bases; unmatched bases: 7. The sequenced part of the CDR3 DNA is TGTGCCAGCTCGCTCGGGACTAGCGGATACGAG. Its translation is CASSLGTSGYE. The whole CDR3 protein is CASSLGTSGYEQYF. The variable domain in full, with the rest retrieved from reference TRBV5-5 and TRBJ2-7, is DAGVTQSPTHLIKTRGQQVTLRCSPISGHKSVSWYQQVLGQGPQFIFQYYEKEERGRGNFPDRFSARQFPNYSSELNVNALLLGDSALYLCASSLGTSGYEQYFGPGTRLTVT.

This clone was counted at least ten times. The read falls 3 residues short of the CDR3 end, and the missing part is taken from the germline J gene. The J gene is TRBJ2-3, the V gene TRBV24-1, with 16 bases that match TRBD2. J lost 3 bases, V lost 2 bases, and 1 base had no gene match. Germline-derived CDR1 and CDR2 are KGHDR and SFDVKD. There are 17 residues in the CDR3. This chain's CDR3 is CATSDSGLAGGTDTQYF. Partial CDR3 DNA: TGTGCCACCAGTGATTCGGGACTAGCGGGGGGGACAGATACG.

This clone was observed at least ten times. The read terminates 3 residues before the CDR3 end, so the remaining end is supplied by the germline J gene. The chain carries TRBV3-1 (or the pseudogene TRBV3-2) and TRBJ2-3, with 12 bases matching TRBD2. J gave up 4 bases and V 1 base, and 3 bases lay outside the gene matches. Germline CDR1 LGHDT, CDR2 YNNKEL (reference sequence). CDR3 length: 16 amino acids. CDR3 bases read: TGTGCCAGCAGCCAAGTGACTAGCGGGAGACCAGATACG. It yields the protein CASSQVTSGRPDT. The full CDR3 reads CASSQVTSGRPDTQYF.

The sample holds many counts of this clone. The read terminates 3 residues before the CDR3 end, so the remaining end is supplied by the germline J gene. Other DNA sequences of this sample code for an identical CDR3. This chain joins TRBV28 and TRBJ1-1; D not certain. Germline V gene sequence: CDR1 MDHEN, CDR2 SYDVKM. The CDR3 runs to 13 residues. The V end was cut by 3 bases, the J end by 1 base, with 6 bases between. The CDR3 protein is CASSLARNTEAFF. The CDR3 DNA, read in part, is TGTGCCAGCAGTTTGGCACGGAACACTGAA.

There are many counts of this clone. The read falls 3 residues short of the CDR3 end, and the missing part is taken from the germline J gene. The V and J genes are TRBV5-4 and TRBJ2-7, with a weak D call TRBD1 (5 bases). Per germline, CDR1 SGHNT and CDR2 YYREEE (reference sequence). CDR3 length equals 14 residues. Trimming shortened V by 0 bases and J by 0 bases, and 7 bases separated the two germline ends. CDR3 DNA (partial): TGTGCCAGCAGCTTGGCGGACAACTCCTACGAG. Protein product: CASSLADNSYE. Given in full, the CDR3 is CASSLADNSYEQYF.

This clone was detected ten times or more. The missing CDR3 end, 3 residues past where the read stops, is filled in from the germline J gene. The genes are TRBV19 and TRBJ2-6; no definite D call. Germline assignment: CDR1 LNHDA and CDR2 SQIVND (reference sequence). V lost 6 bases to trimming and J lost 0 bases, with 15 bases between them. This CDR3 has 17 residues. This CDR3 is CASSPLGPSSGANVLTF. CDR3 DNA (partial): TGTGCCAGTAGCCCCCTAGGCCCGAGCTCTGGGGCCAACGTC. Based on the CDR3 plus reference TRBV19 and TRBJ2-6, the full variable domain is DGGITQSPKYLFRKEGQNVTLSCEQNLNHDAMYWYRQDPGQGLRLIYYSQIVNDFQKGDIAEGYSVSREKKESFPLTVTSAQKNPTAFYLCASSPLGPSSGANVLTFGAGSRLTVL.

This clone was counted at least ten times. The read ends 3 residues before the CDR3 terminus; that terminus is restored from the germline J gene. The chain is built from TRBV5-4 and TRBJ1-6; 10 bases line up with TRBD1. Germline CDR1 reads SGHNT; CDR2 reads YYREEE (reference sequence). This CDR3 is built from 14 residues. J was trimmed by 9 bases and V by 4 bases; bases with no gene match: 4. The CDR3 region is CASSEDRGLSPLHF. The sequenced part of the CDR3 DNA is TGTGCCAGCAGCGAAGACAGGGGGCTTTCACCC.

This clone was recorded many times. The read terminates 3 residues before the CDR3 end, so the remaining end is supplied by the germline J gene. The chain links TRBV5-1 to TRBJ2-3; 12 positions agree with TRBD2. Germline V lookup: CDR1 SGHRS, CDR2 YFSETQ. The V and J ends lost 0 bases and 5 bases, in that order; junction bases with no gene match: 7. The CDR3 covers 17 residues. Incomplete CDR3 DNA: TGCGCCAGCAGCTTGGATCCTAGCGGGAGGGCCATAGATACG. Its protein is CASSLDPSGRAIDT. The whole CDR3 region reads CASSLDPSGRAIDTQYF.

At least ten counts were recorded for this clone. Read sequence stops 3 residues before the CDR3 end, and the germline J gene provides the missing end. This chain uses TRBV19 with TRBJ2-5, with TRBD2 matching over 7 bases. The trim removed 0 bases at V and 5 bases at J, leaving 6 bases unmatched. Germline loops: CDR1 LNHDA, CDR2 SQIVND (reference sequence). The CDR3 has 15 amino acids. CDR3 sequence: CASSIDGGSGETQYF. The sequenced part of the CDR3 DNA is TGTGCCAGTAGTATAGACGGGGGGTCGGGGGAGACC. Full variable domain (rest looked up from reference TRBV19 and TRBJ2-5): DGGITQSPKYLFRKEGQNVTLSCEQNLNHDAMYWYRQDPGQGLRLIYYSQIVNDFQKGDIAEGYSVSREKKESFPLTVTSAQKNPTAFYLCASSIDGGSGETQYFGPGTRLLVL.

This clone occurred a few times. Read sequence stops 3 residues before the CDR3 end, and the germline J gene provides the missing end. The chain has TRBV27 and TRBJ2-5, with 9 bases that match TRBD2. Germline loops: CDR1 MNHEY, CDR2 SMNVEV (reference sequence). The V and J ends lost 0 bases and 0 bases, in that order; junction bases with no gene match: 2. The CDR3 totals 16 residues. The DNA read from the CDR3 is TGTGCCAGCAGTTTATCAACTAGCGGGCACCAAGAGACC. Translating gives CASSLSTSGHQET. The full CDR3 protein is CASSLSTSGHQETQYF.